This TCR beta chain was identified in a study of T cells after yellow fever vaccination. At the level of the study: Those fractions that held only low numbers of cells were prepared using the SMART-Seq v4 Ultra Low Input RNA kit.

This clonotype has ten or more counts. This CDR3 has 14 amino acids. The germline V and J ends were trimmed by 3 bases and 3 bases, with 11 bases remaining between them. Conversion of TCR transcripts into cDNA relied on 5'RACE template switching, which added a universal primer site and UMIs. MiXCR, applied by TCRdb to the 5' RACE reads, yields one record per CDR3 protein. The sample contains about 320,000 distinct CDR3 sequences, around 4.5% of which appear only once. The TCR comes from a man younger than 35 who received the YFV17D yellow fever vaccine. This rearrangement joins TRBV12-3 or TRBV12-4 to TRBJ1-2, with D unclear. Material: PBMCs, obtained 15 days after the yellow fever booster vaccination. DNA for the CDR3: TGTGCCAGCAGTTTTCTCGGGCAGTACTATGGCTACACCTTC. This translates into CASSFLGQYYGYTF.